This T cell receptor beta chain stems from a study of T cells in Graves' hyperthyroidism and ophthalmopathy. Ten or more counts support this clonotype. Its antigen remains unidentified. Overall study findings and caveats: The model foresaw ophthalmopathy a median about 6.1 months prior to onset.

Germline CDR1 is DFQATT and CDR2 is SNEGSKA (reference sequence). CDR3 length equals 13 residues. Trimming pared 1 base from V and 3 bases from J, leaving 10 bases between. Amplified TCR beta CDR3 regions derived from RNA transcripts. The study used the HTBI primer set for a first-round RT-PCR of the TCR CDR3. TCRdb re-called the multiplex PCR reads with MiXCR, one entry per CDR3 protein. Among 550,000 to 800,000 distinct CDR3 sequences listed, about a sixth were seen once. A lack of ophthalmopathy progression within 18 months defined stable Graves' hyperthyroidism. Criteria for exclusion of patients were uncontrolled infection, other autoimmune disease, pregnancy or lactation. Diagnosing involved the use of clinical symptoms, serum thyroxine and TRAb, thyroid ultrasound and orbital computed tomography.

Sequenced material: blood. The chain employs TRBV20-1 and TRBJ2-7; perhaps TRBD2 as D (5 bases). This sequence originates from a man between 18 and 35 years old with Graves' hyperthyroidism. This CDR3 reads CSARASSGYEQYF. For the CDR3, the DNA is TGCAGTGCTAGAGCATCCAGCGGCTACGAGCAGTACTTC.